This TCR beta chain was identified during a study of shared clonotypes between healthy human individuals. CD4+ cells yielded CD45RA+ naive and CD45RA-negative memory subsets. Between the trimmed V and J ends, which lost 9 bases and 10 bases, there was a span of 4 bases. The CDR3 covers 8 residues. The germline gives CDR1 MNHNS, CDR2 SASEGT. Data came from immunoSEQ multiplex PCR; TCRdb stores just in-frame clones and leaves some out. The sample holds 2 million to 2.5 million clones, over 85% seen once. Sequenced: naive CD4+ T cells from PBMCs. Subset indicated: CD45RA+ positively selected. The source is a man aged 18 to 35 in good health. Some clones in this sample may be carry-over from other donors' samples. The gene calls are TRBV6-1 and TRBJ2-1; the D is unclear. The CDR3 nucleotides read TGTGCCAGTTCGGAGCAGTTCTTC. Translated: CASSEQFF.